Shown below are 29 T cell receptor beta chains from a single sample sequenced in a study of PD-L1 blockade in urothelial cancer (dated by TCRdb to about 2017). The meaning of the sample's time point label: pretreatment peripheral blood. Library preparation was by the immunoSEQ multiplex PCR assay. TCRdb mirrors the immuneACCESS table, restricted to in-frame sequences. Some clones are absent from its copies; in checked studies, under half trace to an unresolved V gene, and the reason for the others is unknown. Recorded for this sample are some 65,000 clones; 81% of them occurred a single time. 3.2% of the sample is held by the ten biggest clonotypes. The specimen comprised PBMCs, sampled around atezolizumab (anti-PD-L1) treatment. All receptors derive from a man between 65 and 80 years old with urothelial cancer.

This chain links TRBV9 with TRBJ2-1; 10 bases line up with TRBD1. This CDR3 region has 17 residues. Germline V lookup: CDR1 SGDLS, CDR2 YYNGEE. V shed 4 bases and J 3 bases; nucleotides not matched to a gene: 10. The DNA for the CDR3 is TGTGCCAGCAGCCCCGCGGGGACAGGGGTCCTCTACAATGAGCAGTTCTTC. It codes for CASSPAGTGVLYNEQFF.

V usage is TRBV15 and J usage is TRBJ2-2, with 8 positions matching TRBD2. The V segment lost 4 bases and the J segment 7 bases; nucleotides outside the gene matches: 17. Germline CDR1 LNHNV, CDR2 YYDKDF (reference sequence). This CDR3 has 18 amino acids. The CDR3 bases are TGTGCCACCAGCATGTATGGGGGGAGAGCGGGAGTGGGCGGGGAGCTGTTTTTT. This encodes CATSMYGGRAGVGGELFF.

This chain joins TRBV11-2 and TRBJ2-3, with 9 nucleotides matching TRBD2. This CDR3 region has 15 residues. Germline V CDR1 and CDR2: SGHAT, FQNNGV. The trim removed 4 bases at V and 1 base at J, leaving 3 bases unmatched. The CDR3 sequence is CASSSWTSGTDTQYF. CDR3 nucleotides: TGTGCCAGCAGCTCTTGGACTAGCGGCACAGATACGCAGTATTTT.

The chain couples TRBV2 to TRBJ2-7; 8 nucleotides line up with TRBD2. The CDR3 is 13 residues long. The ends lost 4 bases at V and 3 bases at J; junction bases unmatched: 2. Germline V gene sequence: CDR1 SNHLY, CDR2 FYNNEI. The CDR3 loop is CASSGLASYEQYF. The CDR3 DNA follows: TGTGCCAGCAGTGGACTAGCGAGCTACGAGCAGTACTTC.

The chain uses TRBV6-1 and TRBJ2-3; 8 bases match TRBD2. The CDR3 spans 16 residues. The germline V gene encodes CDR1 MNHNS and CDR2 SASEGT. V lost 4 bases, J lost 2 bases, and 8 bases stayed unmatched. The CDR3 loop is CASSATSARITDTQYF. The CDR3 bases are TGTGCCAGCAGTGCGACTAGCGCCCGGATCACAGATACGCAGTATTTT.

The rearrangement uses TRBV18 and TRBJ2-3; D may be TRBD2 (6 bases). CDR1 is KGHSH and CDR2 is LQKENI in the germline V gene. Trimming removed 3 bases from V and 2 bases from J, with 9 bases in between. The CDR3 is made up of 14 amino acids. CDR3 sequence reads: CASSPGTHTDTQYF. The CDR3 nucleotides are TGTGCCAGCTCACCCGGGACTCACACAGATACGCAGTATTTT.

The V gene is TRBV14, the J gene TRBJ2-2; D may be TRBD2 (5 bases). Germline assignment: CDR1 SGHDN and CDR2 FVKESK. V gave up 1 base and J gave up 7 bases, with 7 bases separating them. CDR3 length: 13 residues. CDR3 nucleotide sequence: TGTGCCAGCAGCCAAGTGAGGGACGGGGAGCTGTTTTTT. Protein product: CASSQVRDGELFF.

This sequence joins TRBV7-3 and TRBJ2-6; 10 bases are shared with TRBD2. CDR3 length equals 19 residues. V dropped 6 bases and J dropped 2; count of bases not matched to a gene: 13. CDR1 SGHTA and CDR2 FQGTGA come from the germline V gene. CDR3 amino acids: CASSSSLAGRWAGANVLTF. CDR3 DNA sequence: TGTGCCAGCAGTTCCTCACTAGCGGGAAGGTGGGCTGGGGCCAACGTCCTGACTTTC.

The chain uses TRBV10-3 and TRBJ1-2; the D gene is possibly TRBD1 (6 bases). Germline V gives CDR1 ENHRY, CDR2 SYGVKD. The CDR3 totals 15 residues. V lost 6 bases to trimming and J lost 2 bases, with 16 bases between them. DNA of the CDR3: TGTGCCATCAGGAACAGGGAATCCCTCAACTATGGCTACACCTTC. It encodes CAIRNRESLNYGYTF.

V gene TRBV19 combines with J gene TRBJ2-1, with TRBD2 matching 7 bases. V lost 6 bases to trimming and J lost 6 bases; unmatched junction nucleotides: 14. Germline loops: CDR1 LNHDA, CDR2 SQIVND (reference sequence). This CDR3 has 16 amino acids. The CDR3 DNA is TGTGCCAGTAGCCCCTCGGCCGCGGGAGTGCGCAATGAGCAGTTCTTC. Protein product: CASSPSAAGVRNEQFF.

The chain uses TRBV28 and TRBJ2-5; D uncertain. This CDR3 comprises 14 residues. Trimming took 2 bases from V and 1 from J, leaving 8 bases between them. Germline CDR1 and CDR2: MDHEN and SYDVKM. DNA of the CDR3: TGTGCCAGCAGTTTAGGCACCATCCAAGAGACCCAGTACTTC. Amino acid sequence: CASSLGTIQETQYF.

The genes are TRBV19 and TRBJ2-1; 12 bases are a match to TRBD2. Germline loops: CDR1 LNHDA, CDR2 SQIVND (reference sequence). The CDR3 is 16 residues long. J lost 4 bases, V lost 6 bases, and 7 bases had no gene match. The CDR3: CASSLPLAGGYNEQFF. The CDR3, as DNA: TGTGCCAGTAGCCTACCTCTAGCGGGAGGGTACAATGAGCAGTTCTTC.

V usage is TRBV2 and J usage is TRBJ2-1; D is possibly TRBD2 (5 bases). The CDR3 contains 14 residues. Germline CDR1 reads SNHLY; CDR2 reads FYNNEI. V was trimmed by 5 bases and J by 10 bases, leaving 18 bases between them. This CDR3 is CASSPSRLIGEQFF. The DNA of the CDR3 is TGTGCCAGCAGTCCCTCTCGACTAATCGGAGAGCAGTTCTTC. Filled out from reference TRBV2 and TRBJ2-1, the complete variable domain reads EPEVTQTPSHQVTQMGQEVILRCVPISNHLYFYWYRQILGQKVEFLVSFYNNEISEKSEIFDDQFSVERPDGSNFTLKIRSTKLEDSAMYFCASSPSRLIGEQFFGPGTRLTVL.

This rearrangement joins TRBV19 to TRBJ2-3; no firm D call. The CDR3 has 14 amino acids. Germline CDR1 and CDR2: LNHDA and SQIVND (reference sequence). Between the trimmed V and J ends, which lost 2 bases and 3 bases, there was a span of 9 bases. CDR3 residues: CASSIQRTTDTQYF. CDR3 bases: TGTGCCAGTAGTATACAGCGTACTACAGATACGCAGTATTTT.

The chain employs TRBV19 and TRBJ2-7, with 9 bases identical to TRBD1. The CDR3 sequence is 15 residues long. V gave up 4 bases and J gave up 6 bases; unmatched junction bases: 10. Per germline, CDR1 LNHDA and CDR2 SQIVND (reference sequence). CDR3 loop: CASSNPYRGRREQYF. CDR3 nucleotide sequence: TGTGCCAGTAGTAACCCTTACAGGGGGCGTCGCGAGCAGTACTTC.

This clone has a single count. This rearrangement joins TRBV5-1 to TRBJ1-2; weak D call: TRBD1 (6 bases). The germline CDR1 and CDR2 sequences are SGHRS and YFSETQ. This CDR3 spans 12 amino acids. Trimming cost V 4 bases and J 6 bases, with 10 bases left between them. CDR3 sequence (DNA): TGCGCCAGCAGCCAACAGGGAGATGGCTACACCTTC. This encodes CASSQQGDGYTF.

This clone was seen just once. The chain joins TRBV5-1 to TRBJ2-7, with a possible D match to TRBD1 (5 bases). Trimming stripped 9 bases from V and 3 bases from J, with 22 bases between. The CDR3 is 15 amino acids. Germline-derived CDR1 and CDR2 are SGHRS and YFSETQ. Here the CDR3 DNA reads TGCGCCACCCGAGAAGGGTCAGGGAACCTCTACGAGCAGTACTTC. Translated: CATREGSGNLYEQYF. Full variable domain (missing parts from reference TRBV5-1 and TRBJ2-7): KAGVTQTPRYLIKTRGQQVTLSCSPISGHRSVSWYQQTPGQGLQFLFEYFSETQRNKGNFPGRFSGRQFSNSRSEMNVSTLELGDSALYLCATREGSGNLYEQYFGPGTRLTVT.

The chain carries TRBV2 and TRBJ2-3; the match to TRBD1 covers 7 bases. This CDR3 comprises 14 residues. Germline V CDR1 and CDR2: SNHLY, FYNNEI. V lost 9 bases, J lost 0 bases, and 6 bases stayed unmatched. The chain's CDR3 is CASKTGPSTDTQYF. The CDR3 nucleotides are TGTGCCAGTAAGACAGGGCCCAGCACAGATACGCAGTATTTT. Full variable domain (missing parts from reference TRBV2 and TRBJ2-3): EPEVTQTPSHQVTQMGQEVILRCVPISNHLYFYWYRQILGQKVEFLVSFYNNEISEKSEIFDDQFSVERPDGSNFTLKIRSTKLEDSAMYFCASKTGPSTDTQYFGPGTRLTVL.

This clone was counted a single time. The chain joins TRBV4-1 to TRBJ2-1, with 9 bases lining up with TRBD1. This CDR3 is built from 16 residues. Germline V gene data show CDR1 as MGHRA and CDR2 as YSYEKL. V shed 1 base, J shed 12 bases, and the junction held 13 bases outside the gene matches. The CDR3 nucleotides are TGCGCCAGCAGCCAAGTCGTCCCGGGACAGGGTCCAGTGCAGTTCTTC. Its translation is CASSQVVPGQGPVQFF.

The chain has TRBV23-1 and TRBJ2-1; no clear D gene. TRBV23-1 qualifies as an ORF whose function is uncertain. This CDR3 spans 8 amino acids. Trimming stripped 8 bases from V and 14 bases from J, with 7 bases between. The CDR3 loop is CASPEEFF. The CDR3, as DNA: TGCGCCAGCCCAGAGGAGTTCTTC.

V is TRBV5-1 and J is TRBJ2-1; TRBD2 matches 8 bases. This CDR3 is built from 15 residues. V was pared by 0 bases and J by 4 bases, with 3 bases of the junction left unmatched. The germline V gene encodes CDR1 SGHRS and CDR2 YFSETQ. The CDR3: CASSLAPGGYNEQFF. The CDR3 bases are TGCGCCAGCAGCTTGGCCCCGGGAGGGTACAATGAGCAGTTCTTC.

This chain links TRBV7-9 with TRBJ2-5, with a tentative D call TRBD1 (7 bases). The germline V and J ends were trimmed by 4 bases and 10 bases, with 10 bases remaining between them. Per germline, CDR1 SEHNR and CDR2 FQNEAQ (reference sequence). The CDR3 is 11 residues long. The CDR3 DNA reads TGTGCCAGCAGCTCCCAGGGGGGCCAGTACTTC. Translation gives CASSSQGGQYF. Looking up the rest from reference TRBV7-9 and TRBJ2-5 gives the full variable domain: DTGVSQNPRHKITKRGQNVTFRCDPISEHNRLYWYRQTLGQGPEFLTYFQNEAQLEKSRLLSDRFSAERPKGSFSTLEIQRTEQGDSAMYLCASSSQGGQYFGPGTRLLVL.

CDR3 bases: TGTGCCAGCCACGCAGGTAGATACCCCTACGAGCAGTACTTC. Protein sequence: CASHAGRYPYEQYF. The chain joins TRBV28 to TRBJ2-7, with D hard to call. Trimming stripped 8 bases from V and 2 bases from J, with 16 bases between. The CDR3 contains 14 residues. CDR1 and CDR2 (germline): MDHEN, SYDVKM.

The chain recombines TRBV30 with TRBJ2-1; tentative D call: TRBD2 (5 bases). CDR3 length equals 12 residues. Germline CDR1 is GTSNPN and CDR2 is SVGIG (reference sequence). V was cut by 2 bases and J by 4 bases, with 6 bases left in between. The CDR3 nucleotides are TGTGCCTGGAGTAGCGGTTACAATGAGCAGTTCTTC. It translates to CAWSSGYNEQFF. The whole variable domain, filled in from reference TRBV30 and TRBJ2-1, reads SQTIHQWPATLVQPVGSPLSLECTVEGTSNPNLYWYRQAAGRGLQLLFYSVGIGQISSEVPQNLSASRPQDRQFILSSKKLLLSDSGFYLCAWSSGYNEQFFGPGTRLTVL.

CDR3 bases: TGTGCCTGGAGTGTGGGGGCAGGCCAAGAGACCCAGTACTTC. Encoded protein: CAWSVGAGQETQYF. This rearrangement joins TRBV30 to TRBJ2-5; D is perhaps TRBD1 (6 bases). Germline-derived CDR1 and CDR2 are GTSNPN and SVGIG (reference sequence). CDR3 size: 14 residues. V was pared by 0 bases and J by 1 base, with 9 bases between.

This chain's CDR3 is CASSLPGQGGAFF. CDR3 nucleotides: TGTGCCAGCAGCCTTCCGGGACAGGGGGGAGCTTTCTTT. The chain has TRBV5-4 and TRBJ1-1; 11 bases agree with TRBD1. Per the germline V gene, CDR1 is SGHNT and CDR2 is YYREEE (reference sequence). There are 13 residues in the CDR3. Trimming removed 4 bases from V and 10 bases from J; junction bases left unmatched: 6.

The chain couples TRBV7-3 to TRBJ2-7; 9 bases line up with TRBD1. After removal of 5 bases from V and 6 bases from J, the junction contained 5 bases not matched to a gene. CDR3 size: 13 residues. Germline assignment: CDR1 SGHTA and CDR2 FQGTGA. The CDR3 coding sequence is TGTGCCAGCAGCGTAGGGACAGGGTCCGAGCAGTACTTC. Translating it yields CASSVGTGSEQYF.

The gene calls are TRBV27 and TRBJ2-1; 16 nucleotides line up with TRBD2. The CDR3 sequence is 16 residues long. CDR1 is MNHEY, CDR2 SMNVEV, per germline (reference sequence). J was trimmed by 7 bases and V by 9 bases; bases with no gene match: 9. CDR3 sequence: CASVGLAGGPGNEQFF. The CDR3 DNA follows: TGTGCCAGTGTGGGACTAGCGGGAGGGCCGGGAAATGAGCAGTTCTTC.

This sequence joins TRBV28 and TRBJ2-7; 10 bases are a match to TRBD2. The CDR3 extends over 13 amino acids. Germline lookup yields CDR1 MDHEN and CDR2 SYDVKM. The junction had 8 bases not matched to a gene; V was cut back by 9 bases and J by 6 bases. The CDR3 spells CARSAGGPVEQYF. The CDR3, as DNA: TGTGCCAGATCAGCGGGAGGGCCGGTCGAGCAGTACTTC.